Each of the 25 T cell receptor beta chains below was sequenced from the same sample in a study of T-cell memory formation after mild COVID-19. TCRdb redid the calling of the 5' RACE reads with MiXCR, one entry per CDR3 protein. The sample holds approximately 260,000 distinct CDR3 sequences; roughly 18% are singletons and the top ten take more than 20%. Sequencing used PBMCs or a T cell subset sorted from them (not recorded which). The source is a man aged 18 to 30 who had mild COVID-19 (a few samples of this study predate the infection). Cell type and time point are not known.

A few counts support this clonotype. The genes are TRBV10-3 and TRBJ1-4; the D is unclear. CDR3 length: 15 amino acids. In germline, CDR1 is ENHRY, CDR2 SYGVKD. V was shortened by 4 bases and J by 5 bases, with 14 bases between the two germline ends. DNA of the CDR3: TGTGCCATCAGTGCCCGGGGAGATGAGAATGAAAAACTGTTTTTT. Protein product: CAISARGDENEKLFF.

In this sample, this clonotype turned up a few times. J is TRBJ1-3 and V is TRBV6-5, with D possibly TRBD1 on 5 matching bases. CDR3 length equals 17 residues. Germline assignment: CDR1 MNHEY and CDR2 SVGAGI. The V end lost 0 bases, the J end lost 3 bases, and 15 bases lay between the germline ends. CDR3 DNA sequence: TGTGCCAGCAGTTACTCGATGTTGGGGGAAAGTGGAAACACCATATATTTT. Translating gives CASSYSMLGESGNTIYF.

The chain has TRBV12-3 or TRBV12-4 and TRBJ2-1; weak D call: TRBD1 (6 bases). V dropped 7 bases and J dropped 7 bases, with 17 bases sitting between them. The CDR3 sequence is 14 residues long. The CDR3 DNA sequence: TGTGCCAGCACCTTTCTAGGGGGTACGAATGAGCAGTTCTTC. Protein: CASTFLGGTNEQFF.

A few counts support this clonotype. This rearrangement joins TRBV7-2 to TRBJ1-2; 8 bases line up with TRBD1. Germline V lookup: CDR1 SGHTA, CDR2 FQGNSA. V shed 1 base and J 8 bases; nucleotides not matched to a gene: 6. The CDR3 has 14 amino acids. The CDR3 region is CASSLVTGDEGYTF. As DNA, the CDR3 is TGTGCCAGCAGCTTAGTGACAGGGGACGAAGGCTACACCTTC.

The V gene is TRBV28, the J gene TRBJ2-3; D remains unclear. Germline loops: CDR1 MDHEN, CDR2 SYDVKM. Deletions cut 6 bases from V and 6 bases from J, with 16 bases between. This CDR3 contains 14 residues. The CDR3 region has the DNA TGTGCCAGCAGGCCGGGTTCTCTCCGGGATACGCAGTATTTT. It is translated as CASRPGSLRDTQYF.

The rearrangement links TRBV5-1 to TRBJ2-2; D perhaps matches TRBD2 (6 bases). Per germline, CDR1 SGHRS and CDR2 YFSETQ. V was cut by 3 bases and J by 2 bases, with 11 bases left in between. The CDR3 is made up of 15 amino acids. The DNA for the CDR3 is TGCGCCAGCAGCTCCGGGACTGACAACACCGGGGAGCTGTTTTTT. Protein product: CASSSGTDNTGELFF. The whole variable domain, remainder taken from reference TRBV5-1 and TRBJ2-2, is KAGVTQTPRYLIKTRGQQVTLSCSPISGHRSVSWYQQTPGQGLQFLFEYFSETQRNKGNFPGRFSGRQFSNSRSEMNVSTLELGDSALYLCASSSGTDNTGELFFGEGSRLTVL.

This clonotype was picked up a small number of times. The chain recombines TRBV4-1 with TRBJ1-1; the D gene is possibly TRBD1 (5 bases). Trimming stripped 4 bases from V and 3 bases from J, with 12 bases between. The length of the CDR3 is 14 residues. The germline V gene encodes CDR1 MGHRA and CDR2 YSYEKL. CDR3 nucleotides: TGCGCCAGCAGCCTCCGAGGGGAGGACACTGAAGCTTTCTTT. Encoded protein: CASSLRGEDTEAFF.

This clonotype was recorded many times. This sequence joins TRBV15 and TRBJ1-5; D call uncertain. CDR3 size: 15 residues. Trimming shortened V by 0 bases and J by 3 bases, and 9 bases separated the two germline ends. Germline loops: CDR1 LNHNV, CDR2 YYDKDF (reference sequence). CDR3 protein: CATSRDLQVNQPQHF. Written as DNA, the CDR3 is TGTGCCACCAGCAGAGATTTGCAGGTCAATCAGCCCCAGCATTTT.

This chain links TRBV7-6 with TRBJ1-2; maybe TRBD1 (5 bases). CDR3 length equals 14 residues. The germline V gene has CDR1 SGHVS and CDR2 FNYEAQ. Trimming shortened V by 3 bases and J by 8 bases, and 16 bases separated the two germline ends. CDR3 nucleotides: TGTGCCAGCAGCTTGACAGAGACCTCTCCCGGCTACACCTTC. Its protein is CASSLTETSPGYTF.

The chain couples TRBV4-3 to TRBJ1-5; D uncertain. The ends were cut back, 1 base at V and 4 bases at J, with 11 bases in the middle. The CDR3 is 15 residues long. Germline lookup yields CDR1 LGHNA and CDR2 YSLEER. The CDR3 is CASSQGRGGNQPQHF. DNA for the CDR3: TGCGCCAGCAGCCAAGGCCGGGGAGGAAATCAGCCCCAGCATTTT.

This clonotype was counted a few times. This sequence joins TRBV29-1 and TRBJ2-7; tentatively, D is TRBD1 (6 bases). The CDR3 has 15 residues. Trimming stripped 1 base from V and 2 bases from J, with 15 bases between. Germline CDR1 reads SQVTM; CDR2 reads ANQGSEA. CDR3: CSVEGHREFPYEQYF. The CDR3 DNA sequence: TGCAGCGTTGAAGGTCACAGGGAGTTCCCCTACGAGCAGTACTTC.

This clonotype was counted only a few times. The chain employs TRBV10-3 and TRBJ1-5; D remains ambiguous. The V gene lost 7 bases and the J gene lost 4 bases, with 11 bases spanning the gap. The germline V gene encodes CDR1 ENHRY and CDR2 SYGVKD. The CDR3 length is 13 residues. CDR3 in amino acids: CAITQSLNQPQHF. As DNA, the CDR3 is TGTGCCATCACCCAAAGTCTTAATCAGCCCCAGCATTTT.

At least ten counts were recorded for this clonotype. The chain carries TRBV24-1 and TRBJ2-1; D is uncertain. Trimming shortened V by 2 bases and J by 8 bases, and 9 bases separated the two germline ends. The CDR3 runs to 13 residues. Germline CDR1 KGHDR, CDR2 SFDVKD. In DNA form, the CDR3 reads TGTGCCACCAGTGATTCCCGTCGCGATGAGCAGTTCTTC. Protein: CATSDSRRDEQFF.

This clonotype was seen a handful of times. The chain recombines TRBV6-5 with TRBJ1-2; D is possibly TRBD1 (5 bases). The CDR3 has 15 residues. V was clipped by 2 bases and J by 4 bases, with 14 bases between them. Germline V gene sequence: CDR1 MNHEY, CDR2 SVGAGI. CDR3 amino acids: CASSYGVEDSYGYTF. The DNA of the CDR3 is TGTGCCAGCAGTTACGGGGTGGAAGACAGCTATGGCTACACCTTC.

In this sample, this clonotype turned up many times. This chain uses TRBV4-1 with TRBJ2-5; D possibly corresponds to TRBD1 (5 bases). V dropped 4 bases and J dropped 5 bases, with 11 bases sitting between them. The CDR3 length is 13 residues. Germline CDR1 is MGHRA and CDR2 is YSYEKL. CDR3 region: CASSPRARETQYF. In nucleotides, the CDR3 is TGCGCCAGCAGCCCCAGGGCGAGGGAGACCCAGTACTTC.

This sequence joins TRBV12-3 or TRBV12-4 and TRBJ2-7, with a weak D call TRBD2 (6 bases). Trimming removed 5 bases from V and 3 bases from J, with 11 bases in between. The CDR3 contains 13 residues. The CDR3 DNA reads TGTGCCAGCAGTCCCGGGAGACGCTACGAGCAGTACGTC. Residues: CASSPGRRYEQYV.

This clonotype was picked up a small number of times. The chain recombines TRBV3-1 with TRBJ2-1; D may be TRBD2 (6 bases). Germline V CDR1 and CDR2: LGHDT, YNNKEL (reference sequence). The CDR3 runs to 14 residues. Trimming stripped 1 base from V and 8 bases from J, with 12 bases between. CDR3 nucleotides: TGTGCCAGCAGCCAAGGCCCCAGGGACTATGAGCAGTTCTTC. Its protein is CASSQGPRDYEQFF.

This chain's CDR3 is CASSQPGHAQGDNEQFF. The CDR3 DNA reads as TGTGCCAGCAGCCAACCGGGACATGCCCAGGGCGACAATGAGCAGTTCTTC. This chain uses TRBV4-2 with TRBJ2-1; D is perhaps TRBD1 (6 bases). The length of the CDR3 is 17 residues. Germline V gene data show CDR1 as LGHNA and CDR2 as YNFKEQ. The V end lost 2 bases, the J end lost 5 bases, and 19 bases lay between the germline ends.

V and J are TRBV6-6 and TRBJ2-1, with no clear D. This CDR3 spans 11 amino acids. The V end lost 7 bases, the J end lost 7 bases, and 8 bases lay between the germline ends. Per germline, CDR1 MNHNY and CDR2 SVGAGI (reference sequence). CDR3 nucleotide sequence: TGTGCCAGCACCGCCGGGAATGAGCAGTTCTTC. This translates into CASTAGNEQFF.

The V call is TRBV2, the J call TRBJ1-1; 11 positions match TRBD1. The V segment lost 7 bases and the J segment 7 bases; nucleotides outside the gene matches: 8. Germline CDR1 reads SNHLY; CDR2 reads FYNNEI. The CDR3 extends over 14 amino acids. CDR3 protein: CASTGTGGEGEAFF. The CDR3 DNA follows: TGTGCCAGCACAGGGACAGGGGGAGAGGGTGAAGCTTTCTTT. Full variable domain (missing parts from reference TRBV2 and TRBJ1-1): EPEVTQTPSHQVTQMGQEVILRCVPISNHLYFYWYRQILGQKVEFLVSFYNNEISEKSEIFDDQFSVERPDGSNFTLKIRSTKLEDSAMYFCASTGTGGEGEAFFGQGTRLTVV.

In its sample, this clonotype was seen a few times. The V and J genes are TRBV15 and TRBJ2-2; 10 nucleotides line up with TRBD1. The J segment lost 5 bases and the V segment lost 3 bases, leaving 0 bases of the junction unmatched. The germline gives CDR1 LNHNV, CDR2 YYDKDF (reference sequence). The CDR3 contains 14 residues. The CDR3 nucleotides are TGTGCCACCAGCAGGGGACAGGGGACCGGGGAGCTGTTTTTT. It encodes CATSRGQGTGELFF.

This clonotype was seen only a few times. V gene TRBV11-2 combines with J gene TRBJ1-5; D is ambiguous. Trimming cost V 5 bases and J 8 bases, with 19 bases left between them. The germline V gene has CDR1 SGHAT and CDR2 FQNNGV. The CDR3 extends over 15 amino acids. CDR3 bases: TGTGCCAGCAGCCCACCCCGAGAGGGCGGGAAGCCCCAGCATTTT. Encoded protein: CASSPPREGGKPQHF.

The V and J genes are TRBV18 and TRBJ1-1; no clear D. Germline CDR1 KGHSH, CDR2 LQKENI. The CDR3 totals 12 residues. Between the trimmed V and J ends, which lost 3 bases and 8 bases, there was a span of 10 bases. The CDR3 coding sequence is TGTGCCAGCTCACCCCGGGCGACAGAAGCTTTCTTT. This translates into CASSPRATEAFF.

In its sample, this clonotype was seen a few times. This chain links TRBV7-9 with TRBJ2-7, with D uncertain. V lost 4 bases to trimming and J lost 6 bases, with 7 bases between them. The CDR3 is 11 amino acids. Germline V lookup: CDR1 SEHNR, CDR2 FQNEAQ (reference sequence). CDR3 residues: CASSSWGEQYV. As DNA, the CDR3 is TGTGCCAGCAGCTCCTGGGGCGAGCAGTACGTC.

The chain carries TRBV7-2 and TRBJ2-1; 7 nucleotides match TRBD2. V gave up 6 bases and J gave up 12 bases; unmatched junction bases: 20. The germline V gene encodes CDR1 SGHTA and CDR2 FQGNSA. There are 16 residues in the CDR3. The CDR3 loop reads CASRTGGRGTGLSQFF. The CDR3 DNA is TGTGCCAGCAGGACGGGGGGTCGAGGGACCGGCCTTTCGCAGTTCTTC.